The following is a T cell receptor (beta chain) sequence with its context. These data come from a study of T cell changes during pregnancy in multiple sclerosis. The CDR3 spans 15 residues. CDR1 is LGHNA and CDR2 is YSLEER in the germline V gene. V was pared by 0 bases and J by 6 bases, with 1 base of the junction left unmatched. Here immunoSEQ multiplex PCR was the method, and the copy in TCRdb shows in-frame clones only, minus some. The sample contains roughly 93,000 clones, 75% to 95% of which appear only once. The clonotype was recovered from a female donor with multiple sclerosis, enrolled in a pregnancy study. The rearrangement joins TRBV4-3 to TRBJ2-1; 11 nucleotides align to TRBD2. The sample consisted of peripheral blood, taken before pregnancy. CDR3 protein: CASSQEGLAGNEQFF. The CDR3 nucleotides read TGCGCCAGCAGCCAAGAAGGACTAGCGGGCAATGAGCAGTTCTTC.